This TCR beta chain stems from a study of blood T cell repertoires in COVID-19. Study summary: Samples of COVID-19 (acute and convalescent) were obtained from the United States, Italy and Spain. Sample material is recorded as cDNA or gDNA derived from T cells, B-cell-depleted T cells, or PBMCs.

The CDR3 runs to 13 residues. The germline CDR1 and CDR2 sequences are MNHNS and SASEGT. V lost 2 bases, J lost 2 bases, and 7 bases lay in between. Grouping used clinical history reported by participants in a survey and questionnaire. Before being deemed recovered, Cohort 3 donors had two negative PCRs, clearance, or symptom resolution. The protocol was immunoSEQ multiplex PCR, while the TCRdb copy is restricted to in-frame clones and leaves out a portion. Among almost 500,000 clones listed, around 85% were seen once. The sequence came from a woman aged 60 to 75 who had recovered from COVID-19. The sequencing sample was made of PBMCs or T cells enriched from blood (not recorded which). The rearrangement joins TRBV6-1 to TRBJ2-7, with D tentatively TRBD2 (5 bases). The CDR3 DNA is TGTGCCAGCAGTGAAAGCGGAGCCTACGAGCAGTACTTC. This gives the protein CASSESGAYEQYF.